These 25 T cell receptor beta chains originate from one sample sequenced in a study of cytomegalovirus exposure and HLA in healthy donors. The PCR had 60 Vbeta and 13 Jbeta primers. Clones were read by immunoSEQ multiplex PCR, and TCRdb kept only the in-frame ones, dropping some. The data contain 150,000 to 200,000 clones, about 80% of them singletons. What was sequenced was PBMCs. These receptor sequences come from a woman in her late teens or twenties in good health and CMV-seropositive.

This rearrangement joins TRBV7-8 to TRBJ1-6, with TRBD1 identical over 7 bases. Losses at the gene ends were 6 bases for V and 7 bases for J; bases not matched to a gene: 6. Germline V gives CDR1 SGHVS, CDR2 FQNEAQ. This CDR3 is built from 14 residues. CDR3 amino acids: CASRITGDNSPLHF. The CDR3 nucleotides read TGTGCCAGCAGAATCACAGGGGACAATTCACCCCTCCACTTT.

The CDR3: CSVRTSGGEAGELFF. DNA of the CDR3: TGCAGCGTCAGGACTAGCGGGGGTGAGGCCGGGGAGCTGTTTTTT. The chain recombines TRBV29-1 with TRBJ2-2; 13 nucleotides match TRBD2. Germline V gene sequence: CDR1 SQVTM, CDR2 ANQGSEA. This CDR3 region has 15 residues. The ends lost 6 bases at V and 6 bases at J; junction bases unmatched: 7.

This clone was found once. CDR3 sequence: CAWSVDSPNQPQHF. The DNA of the CDR3 is TGTGCCTGGAGTGTTGACAGCCCCAATCAGCCCCAGCATTTT. The V and J genes are TRBV30 and TRBJ1-5, with a tentative D call TRBD1 (5 bases). This CDR3 comprises 14 residues. Germline CDR1 and CDR2: GTSNPN and SVGIG (reference sequence). With 0 bases removed from V and 3 bases from J, the gap between germline ends came to 9 bases.

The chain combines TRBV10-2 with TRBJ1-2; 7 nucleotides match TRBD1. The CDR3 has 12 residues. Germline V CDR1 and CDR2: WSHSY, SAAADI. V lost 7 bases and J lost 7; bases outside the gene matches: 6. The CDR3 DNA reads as TGCGCCAGCACCCAGGGGGACGGTGGCTACACCTTC. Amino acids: CASTQGDGGYTF.

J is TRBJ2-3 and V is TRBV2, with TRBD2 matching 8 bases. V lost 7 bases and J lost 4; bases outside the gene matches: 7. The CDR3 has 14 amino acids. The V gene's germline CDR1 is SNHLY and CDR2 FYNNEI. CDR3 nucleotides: TGTGCCAGCACGCCAGCGGGGGTCGCAGATACGCAGTATTTT. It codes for CASTPAGVADTQYF.

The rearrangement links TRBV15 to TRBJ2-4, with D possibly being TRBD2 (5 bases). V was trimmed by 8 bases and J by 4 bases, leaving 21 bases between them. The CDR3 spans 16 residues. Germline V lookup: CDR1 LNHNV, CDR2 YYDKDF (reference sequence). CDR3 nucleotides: TGTGCCACCGGCCATGGGGAGTCCGGAAGAAAAAACATTCAGTACTTC. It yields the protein CATGHGESGRKNIQYF.

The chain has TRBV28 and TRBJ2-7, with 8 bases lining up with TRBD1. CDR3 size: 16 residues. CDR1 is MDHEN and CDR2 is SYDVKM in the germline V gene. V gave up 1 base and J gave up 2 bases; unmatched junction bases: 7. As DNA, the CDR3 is TGTGCCAGCAGTTTATTCCGGACAGGGAGCGCCTACGAGCAGTACTTC. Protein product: CASSLFRTGSAYEQYF.

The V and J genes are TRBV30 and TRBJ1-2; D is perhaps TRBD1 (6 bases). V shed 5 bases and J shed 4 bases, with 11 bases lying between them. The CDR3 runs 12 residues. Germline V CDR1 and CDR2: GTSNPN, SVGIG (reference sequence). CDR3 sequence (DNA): TGTGCCTGGGGCGACAGGCTCTATGGCTACACCTTC. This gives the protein CAWGDRLYGYTF.

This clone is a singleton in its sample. In DNA, the CDR3 is TGTGCCAGCAGTTCCCCGACTAGCGTAGATACGCAGTATTTT. It codes for CASSSPTSVDTQYF. J is TRBJ2-3 and V is TRBV6-5; 8 bases match TRBD2. The CDR3 is made up of 14 amino acids. Germline assignment: CDR1 MNHEY and CDR2 SVGAGI. Trimming at V came to 4 bases and at J to 5 bases, leaving 5 bases not matched to a gene.

Here the CDR3 reads CASSWGLAGGRYNEQFF. CDR3 bases: TGTGCCAGCAGCTGGGGACTAGCGGGGGGCAGGTACAATGAGCAGTTCTTC. The V gene is TRBV5-5, the J gene TRBJ2-1; TRBD2 matches at 15 bases. Trimming cost V 3 bases and J 4 bases; bases outside gene matches: 5. Germline lookup yields CDR1 SGHKS and CDR2 YYEKEE (reference sequence). CDR3 length: 17 residues.

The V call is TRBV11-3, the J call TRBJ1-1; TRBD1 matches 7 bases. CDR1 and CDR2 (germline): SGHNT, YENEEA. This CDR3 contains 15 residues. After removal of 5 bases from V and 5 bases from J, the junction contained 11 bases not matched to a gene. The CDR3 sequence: CASSANYRGNTEAFF. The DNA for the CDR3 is TGTGCCAGCAGCGCTAATTACAGGGGAAATACTGAAGCTTTCTTT.

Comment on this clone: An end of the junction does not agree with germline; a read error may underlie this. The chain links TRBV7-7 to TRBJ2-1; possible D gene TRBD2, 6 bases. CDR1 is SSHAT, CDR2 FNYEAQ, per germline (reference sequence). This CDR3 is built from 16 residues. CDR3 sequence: CASSPTRGSSYNEQFF. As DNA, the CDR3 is TGTGCTAGCAGTCCGACGCGGGGAAGCTCCTACAATGAGCAGTTCTTC.

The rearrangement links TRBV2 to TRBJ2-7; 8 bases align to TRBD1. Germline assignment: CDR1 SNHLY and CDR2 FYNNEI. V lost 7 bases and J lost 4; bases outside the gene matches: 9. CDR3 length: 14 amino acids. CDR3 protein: CASKFQGASYEQYF. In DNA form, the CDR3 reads TGTGCCAGCAAGTTTCAGGGGGCCTCGTACGAGCAGTACTTC.

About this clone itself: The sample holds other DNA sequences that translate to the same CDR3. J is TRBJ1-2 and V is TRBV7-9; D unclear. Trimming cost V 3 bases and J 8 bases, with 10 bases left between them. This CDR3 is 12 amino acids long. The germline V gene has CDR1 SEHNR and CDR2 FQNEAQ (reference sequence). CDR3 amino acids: CASSLEGYGYTF. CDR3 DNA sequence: TGTGCCAGCAGCTTGGAGGGTTACGGCTACACCTTC. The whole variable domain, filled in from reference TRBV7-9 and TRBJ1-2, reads DTGVSQNPRHKITKRGQNVTFRCDPISEHNRLYWYRQTLGQGPEFLTYFQNEAQLEKSRLLSDRFSAERPKGSFSTLEIQRTEQGDSAMYLCASSLEGYGYTFGSGTRLTVV.

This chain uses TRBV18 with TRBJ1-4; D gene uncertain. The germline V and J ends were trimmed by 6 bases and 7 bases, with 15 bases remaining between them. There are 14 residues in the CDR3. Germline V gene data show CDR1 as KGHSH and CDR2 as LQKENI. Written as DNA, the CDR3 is TGTGCCAGCTCCGGCGGGCGGCAGACTGAAAAACTGTTTTTT. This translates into CASSGGRQTEKLFF.

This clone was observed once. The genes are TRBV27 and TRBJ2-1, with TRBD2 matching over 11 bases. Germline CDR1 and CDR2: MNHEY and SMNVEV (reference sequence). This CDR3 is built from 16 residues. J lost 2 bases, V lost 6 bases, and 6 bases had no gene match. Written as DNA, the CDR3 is TGTGCCAGCAGAACAGGACTAGCGGGCACCTACAATGAGCAGTTCTTC. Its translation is CASRTGLAGTYNEQFF.

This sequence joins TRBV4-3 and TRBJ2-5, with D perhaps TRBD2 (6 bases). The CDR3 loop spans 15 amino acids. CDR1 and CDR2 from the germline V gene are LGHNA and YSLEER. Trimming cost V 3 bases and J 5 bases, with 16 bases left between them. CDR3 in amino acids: CASSHLRGSIETQYF. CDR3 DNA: TGCGCCAGCAGCCATTTACGGGGGTCGATCGAGACCCAGTACTTC.

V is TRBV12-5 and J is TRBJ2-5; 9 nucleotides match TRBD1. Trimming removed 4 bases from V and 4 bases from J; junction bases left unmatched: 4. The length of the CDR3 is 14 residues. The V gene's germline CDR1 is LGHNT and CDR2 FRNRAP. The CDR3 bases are TGTGCTAGTGGTTCCAGGACAGGGGCAGAGACCCAGTACTTC. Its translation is CASGSRTGAETQYF. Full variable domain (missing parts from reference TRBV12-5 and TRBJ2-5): DARVTQTPRHKVTEMGQEVTMRCQPILGHNTVFWYRQTMMQGLELLAYFRNRAPLDDSGMPKDRFSAEMPDATLATLKIQPSEPRDSAVYFCASGSRTGAETQYFGPGTRLLVL.

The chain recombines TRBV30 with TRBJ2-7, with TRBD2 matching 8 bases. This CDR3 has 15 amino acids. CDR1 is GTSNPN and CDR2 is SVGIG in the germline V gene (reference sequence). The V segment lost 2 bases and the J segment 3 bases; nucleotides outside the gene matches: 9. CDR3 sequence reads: CAWSRKLAAGYEQYV. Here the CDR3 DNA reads TGTGCCTGGAGTCGAAAACTAGCGGCGGGCTACGAGCAGTACGTC.

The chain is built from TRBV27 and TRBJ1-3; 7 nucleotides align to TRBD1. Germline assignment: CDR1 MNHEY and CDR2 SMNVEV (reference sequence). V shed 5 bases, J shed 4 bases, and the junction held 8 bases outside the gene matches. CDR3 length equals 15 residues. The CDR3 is CASSPDRARGNTIYF. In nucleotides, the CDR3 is TGTGCCAGCAGTCCCGACAGGGCGAGGGGAAACACCATATATTTT.

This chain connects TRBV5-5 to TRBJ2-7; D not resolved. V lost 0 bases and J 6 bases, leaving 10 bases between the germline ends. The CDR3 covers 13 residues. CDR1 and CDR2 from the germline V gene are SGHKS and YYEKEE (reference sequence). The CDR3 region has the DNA TGTGCCAGCAGCTTGGCCCCCTCTTTCGAGCAGTACTTC. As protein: CASSLAPSFEQYF.

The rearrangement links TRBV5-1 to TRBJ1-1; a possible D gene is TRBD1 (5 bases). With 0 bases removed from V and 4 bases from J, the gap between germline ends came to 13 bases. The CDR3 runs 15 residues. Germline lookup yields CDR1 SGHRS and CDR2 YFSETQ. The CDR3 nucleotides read TGCGCCAGCAGCTTGGCCCAGGGAGGGAGCACTGAAGCTTTCTTT. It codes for CASSLAQGGSTEAFF. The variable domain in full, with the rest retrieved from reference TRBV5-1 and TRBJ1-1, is KAGVTQTPRYLIKTRGQQVTLSCSPISGHRSVSWYQQTPGQGLQFLFEYFSETQRNKGNFPGRFSGRQFSNSRSEMNVSTLELGDSALYLCASSLAQGGSTEAFFGQGTRLTVV.

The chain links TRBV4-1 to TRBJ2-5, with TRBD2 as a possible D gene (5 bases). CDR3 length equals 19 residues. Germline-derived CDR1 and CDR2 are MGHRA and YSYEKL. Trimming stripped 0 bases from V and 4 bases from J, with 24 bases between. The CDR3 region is CASSQDVWAAGRKGETQYF. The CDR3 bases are TGCGCCAGCAGCCAAGATGTTTGGGCCGCGGGCAGGAAGGGAGAGACCCAGTACTTC.

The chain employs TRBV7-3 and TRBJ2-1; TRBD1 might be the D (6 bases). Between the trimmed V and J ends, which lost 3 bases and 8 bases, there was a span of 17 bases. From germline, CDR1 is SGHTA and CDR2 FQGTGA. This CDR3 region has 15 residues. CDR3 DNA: TGTGCCAGCAGCTTGGTGGGTGGGGGCGGCGATGAGCAGTTCTTC. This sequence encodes CASSLVGGGGDEQFF.

The CDR3 DNA is TGTGCCAGCAGCTTCGGGGACACCATATATTTT. This translates into CASSFGDTIYF. The gene calls are TRBV6-1 and TRBJ1-3; D is undetermined. V was trimmed by 6 bases and J by 8 bases, leaving 8 bases between them. Germline CDR1 MNHNS, CDR2 SASEGT. The CDR3 sequence is 11 residues long.